The 8 T cell receptor beta chains given below trace back to one sample, sequenced in a study of blood T cell repertoires in COVID-19. Using immunoSEQ multiplex PCR, the repertoire was profiled, and TCRdb retains in-frame clones only, with some absent. The repertoire holds 250,000 to 400,000 clones, with 85% as singletons. Sample: PBMCs or T cells enriched from blood (not recorded which). The origin of the receptors is a woman aged 30 to 39 who had been exposed to COVID-19.

The chain joins TRBV3-1 (or the pseudogene TRBV3-2) to TRBJ2-1; 9 bases align to TRBD2. V lost 3 bases and J lost 3; bases outside the gene matches: 6. In germline, CDR1 is LGHDT, CDR2 YNNKEL (reference sequence). This CDR3 is built from 16 residues. This chain's CDR3 is CASSQRRGGYYNEQFF. The CDR3 nucleotides are TGTGCCAGCAGCCAGCGGCGGGGGGGCTACTACAATGAGCAGTTCTTC.

The chain couples TRBV28 to TRBJ1-2; 7 bases align to TRBD1. From germline, CDR1 is MDHEN and CDR2 SYDVKM. This CDR3 spans 13 amino acids. V shed 4 bases, J shed 6 bases, and the junction held 5 bases outside the gene matches. CDR3 region: CASSSPDRHGYTF. CDR3 coding DNA: TGTGCCAGCAGTTCTCCGGACAGGCATGGCTACACCTTC.

Comment on this clone: Other nucleotide sequences from this sample produce the same CDR3. The gene calls are TRBV28 and TRBJ1-1, with 8 bases lining up with TRBD1. This CDR3 region has 15 residues. Germline trimming cut 2 bases from V and 0 bases from J; bases unmatched to any gene: 2. From germline, CDR1 is MDHEN and CDR2 SYDVKM. In nucleotides, the CDR3 is TGTGCCAGCAGTTTAACAGGGGGACTGAACACTGAAGCTTTCTTT. It translates to CASSLTGGLNTEAFF.

The V gene is TRBV9, the J gene TRBJ2-2; D ambiguous. The CDR3 covers 13 residues. CDR1 is SGDLS, CDR2 YYNGEE, per germline. Deletions cut 2 bases from V and 4 bases from J, with 6 bases between. CDR3: CASSVVGTGELFF. CDR3 in DNA: TGTGCCAGCAGCGTGGTCGGCACCGGGGAGCTGTTTTTT. The full variable domain, with the rest looked up from reference TRBV9 and TRBJ2-2, is DSGVTQTPKHLITATGQRVTLRCSPRSGDLSVYWYQQSLDQGLQFLIQYYNGEERAKGNILERFSAQQFPDLHSELNLSSLELGDSALYFCASSVVGTGELFFGEGSRLTVL.

The chain couples TRBV6-2 or TRBV6-3 to TRBJ1-5; D gene unclear. Germline V gene sequence: CDR1 MNHEY, CDR2 SVGEGT. Trimming stripped 5 bases from V and 8 bases from J, with 13 bases between. This CDR3 region has 13 residues. CDR3 amino acids: CASSTGSWEPQHF. DNA of the CDR3: TGTGCCAGCAGTACCGGGTCCTGGGAGCCCCAGCATTTT.

The J gene is TRBJ2-7, the V gene TRBV2; TRBD1 is a possible D gene (6 bases). CDR1 and CDR2 (germline): SNHLY, FYNNEI. V was cut by 7 bases and J by 3 bases, with 13 bases left in between. CDR3 length: 13 amino acids. The CDR3 DNA reads as TGTGCCAGCACGCTCCAGGGGTACTACGAGCAGTACTTC. It encodes CASTLQGYYEQYF.

A single count supports this clone. The chain joins TRBV18 to TRBJ2-7; TRBD2 matches 11 bases. The germline V gene has CDR1 KGHSH and CDR2 LQKENI. This CDR3 spans 17 amino acids. The J segment lost 0 bases and the V segment lost 4 bases, leaving 8 bases of the junction unmatched. The CDR3 is CASSRVSSGGSSYEQYF. The DNA for the CDR3 is TGTGCCAGCTCACGGGTATCTAGCGGGGGGAGCTCCTACGAGCAGTACTTC. Filled out from reference TRBV18 and TRBJ2-7, the complete variable domain reads NAGVMQNPRHLVRRRGQEARLRCSPMKGHSHVYWYRQLPEEGLKFMVYLQKENIIDESGMPKERFSAEFPKEGPSILRIQQVVRGDSAAYFCASSRVSSGGSSYEQYFGPGTRLTVT.

The V call is TRBV28, the J call TRBJ2-5, with 7 bases aligning to TRBD1. Germline loops: CDR1 MDHEN, CDR2 SYDVKM. CDR3 length: 15 residues. The V and J ends lost 4 bases and 3 bases, in that order; junction bases with no gene match: 8. The CDR3, as DNA: TGTGCCAGCAGTTCCCAGGGGGATGGAAAAGAGACCCAGTACTTC. Its protein is CASSSQGDGKETQYF.